This T cell receptor (beta chain) was recovered during a study of breast tumors, draining lymph nodes, adjacent tissues. With regard to this clonotype: Its antigen remains unknown.

From the multiplex PCR reads, TCRdb called clonotypes with MiXCR, one entry per CDR3 protein. Among some 100,000 distinct CDR3 sequences listed, about 20% were seen once. Overall study results and limits: Tumor T cell lymph node origin was a supported hypothesis, not proven. Tumor TCR diversity was below lymph nodes but above nontumor tissue.

The lymph nodes were axillary draining lymph nodes from breast cancer patients. Germline assignment: CDR1 DFQATT and CDR2 SNEGSKA (reference sequence). The trim removed 3 bases at V and 4 bases at J, leaving 6 bases unmatched. CDR3 size: 14 residues. The receptor's source is a female donor with breast cancer. Some clones in this sample may be carry-over from other donors' samples. What was sequenced was axillary lymph node tissue. J is TRBJ1-5 and V is TRBV20-1, with 7 bases aligning to TRBD1. Here the CDR3 reads CSARVGGVNQPQHF. The CDR3 bases are TGCAGTGCTAGGGTAGGGGGCGTAAATCAGCCCCAGCATTTT.